These 7 T cell receptor beta chains were all obtained from the same sample, sequenced in a study of CD8+ T cells in alopecia areata. Treatment noted: oral pan-JAK inhibitor, 5-10 mg twice daily. After isolation, RNA underwent reverse transcription to generate cDNA as the sequencing template. TCRdb's copy holds only in-frame clones and misses some; the assay was immunoSEQ multiplex PCR. This sample carries approximately 65,000 clones, 35% to 55% of them seen once, and the ten largest clones take about a fifth. The sequencing used CD8+ T cells sorted from blood, collected around week 36, from a patient treated with tofacitinib. These receptors were collected from a human donor with alopecia areata.

This chain connects TRBV30 to TRBJ2-7, with a tentative D call TRBD1 (5 bases). The V end lost 3 bases, the J end lost 4 bases, and 10 bases lay between the germline ends. The CDR3 is 12 residues long. Germline-derived CDR1 and CDR2 are GTSNPN and SVGIG (reference sequence). CDR3: CAWSGREYEQYF. CDR3 nucleotide sequence: TGTGCCTGGAGCGGCAGGGAATACGAGCAGTACTTC. Complete variable domain (other parts from reference TRBV30 and TRBJ2-7): SQTIHQWPATLVQPVGSPLSLECTVEGTSNPNLYWYRQAAGRGLQLLFYSVGIGQISSEVPQNLSASRPQDRQFILSSKKLLLSDSGFYLCAWSGREYEQYFGPGTRLTVT.

This clone was seen a few times. The chain combines TRBV30 with TRBJ2-7; possible D gene TRBD1, 5 bases. The V gene lost 4 bases and the J gene lost 2 bases, with 9 bases spanning the gap. The CDR3 extends over 12 amino acids. Germline V lookup: CDR1 GTSNPN, CDR2 SVGIG (reference sequence). As DNA, the CDR3 is TGTGCCTGGACGGACAAAACCTACGAGCAGTACTTC. Translation gives CAWTDKTYEQYF.

The CDR3 loop reads CASSQYEQYF. CDR3 DNA sequence: TGTGCCAGCAGCCAGTACGAGCAGTACTTC. The chain has TRBV7-2 and TRBJ2-5, with D hard to call. TRBJ2-7 matches the DNA end more closely, so the J call is doubtful. The CDR3 has 10 amino acids. CDR1 and CDR2 (germline): SGHTA, FQGNSA.

This clone was counted between two and nine times. V usage is TRBV2 and J usage is TRBJ2-5, with 8 bases fitting TRBD2. In germline, CDR1 is SNHLY, CDR2 FYNNEI. V dropped 9 bases and J dropped 1; count of bases not matched to a gene: 7. CDR3 size: 14 residues. The CDR3 nucleotides are TGTGCCAGTCTAGTAGCGGGGATCCAAGAGACCCAGTACTTC. This codes for CASLVAGIQETQYF. The complete variable domain, with remaining parts taken from reference TRBV2 and TRBJ2-5, reads EPEVTQTPSHQVTQMGQEVILRCVPISNHLYFYWYRQILGQKVEFLVSFYNNEISEKSEIFDDQFSVERPDGSNFTLKIRSTKLEDSAMYFCASLVAGIQETQYFGPGTRLLVL.

The chain carries TRBV28 and TRBJ2-5; perhaps TRBD1 as D (7 bases). Trimming removed 8 bases from V and 0 bases from J, with 16 bases in between. CDR1 is MDHEN, CDR2 SYDVKM, per germline. This CDR3 has 15 residues. The CDR3 region has the DNA TGTGCCAGCCAGGGGGGCGGAACGTACCAAGAGACCCAGTACTTC. Protein sequence: CASQGGGTYQETQYF.

This rearrangement joins TRBV30 to TRBJ2-5; 11 bases map to TRBD2. CDR3 length equals 15 residues. Germline CDR1 is GTSNPN and CDR2 is SVGIG (reference sequence). Trimming took 2 bases from V and 2 from J; bases not matched to a gene: 4. In DNA, the CDR3 is TGTGCCTGGAGTATTGGGACTAGCGGTCAAGAGACCCAGTACTTC. Its translation: CAWSIGTSGQETQYF.

The chain links TRBV19 to TRBJ2-7, with D uncertain. V lost 5 bases, J lost 6 bases, and 14 bases lay in between. Germline lookup yields CDR1 LNHDA and CDR2 SQIVND (reference sequence). The CDR3 totals 13 residues. CDR3 protein: CASSSLAVGEQYF. The CDR3 DNA reads as TGTGCCAGTAGTTCCCTCGCAGTGGGCGAGCAGTACTTC. Combining the CDR3 with reference TRBV19 and TRBJ2-7 gives the whole variable domain DGGITQSPKYLFRKEGQNVTLSCEQNLNHDAMYWYRQDPGQGLRLIYYSQIVNDFQKGDIAEGYSVSREKKESFPLTVTSAQKNPTAFYLCASSSLAVGEQYFGPGTRLTVT.